The 5 T cell receptor beta chains given below trace back to one sample, sequenced in a study of OX40 agonist ivuxolimab in advanced cancers. The method was immunoSEQ multiplex PCR; TCRdb's version includes in-frame clones alone and lacks a portion of them. The sample lists about 91,000 clones; around 85% were seen once. The source was CD4+ or CD8+ T cells sorted from blood, collected in a trial of the OX40 agonist ivuxolimab. These receptors came from an adult with an advanced solid tumor such as melanoma, head and neck, liver or kidney cancer.

The chain recombines TRBV7-9 with TRBJ1-1; D remains unclear. V lost 1 base, J lost 1 base, and 10 bases lay in between. The germline V gene has CDR1 SEHNR and CDR2 FQNEAQ (reference sequence). The CDR3 runs 15 residues. The CDR3 nucleotides read TGTGCCAGCAGCTTAGGGCTCAGTCGGAACACTGAAGCTTTCTTT. Its translation: CASSLGLSRNTEAFF. Filled out from reference TRBV7-9 and TRBJ1-1, the complete variable domain reads DTGVSQNPRHKITKRGQNVTFRCDPISEHNRLYWYRQTLGQGPEFLTYFQNEAQLEKSRLLSDRFSAERPKGSFSTLEIQRTEQGDSAMYLCASSLGLSRNTEAFFGQGTRLTVV.

This sequence joins TRBV27 and TRBJ1-2; D not certain. The ends were cut back, 3 bases at V and 6 bases at J, with 11 bases in the middle. CDR1 is MNHEY and CDR2 is SMNVEV in the germline V gene (reference sequence). There are 13 residues in the CDR3. CDR3 sequence reads: CASSFRQANGYTF. The CDR3 region has the DNA TGTGCCAGCAGTTTTAGGCAGGCAAATGGCTACACCTTC.

The chain carries TRBV19 and TRBJ1-2; D remains ambiguous. Between the trimmed V and J ends, which lost 5 bases and 3 bases, there was a span of 10 bases. CDR3 size: 13 residues. Per germline, CDR1 LNHDA and CDR2 SQIVND (reference sequence). CDR3 residues: CASSPQSYYGYTF. As DNA, the CDR3 is TGTGCCAGTAGTCCCCAAAGCTACTATGGCTACACCTTC.

The V call is TRBV28, the J call TRBJ2-6, with D perhaps matching TRBD1 or TRBD2 (5 bases each). V was pared by 2 bases and J by 0 bases, with 8 bases between. The CDR3 runs 16 residues. Germline assignment: CDR1 MDHEN and CDR2 SYDVKM. The CDR3 here is CASSLGGFSGANVLTF. In DNA, the CDR3 is TGTGCCAGCAGTTTAGGGGGTTTCTCTGGGGCCAACGTCCTGACTTTC.

The chain has TRBV29-1 and TRBJ2-7; D gene unclear. This CDR3 is 12 amino acids long. V was shortened by 5 bases and J by 0 bases, with 8 bases between the two germline ends. Germline CDR1 SQVTM, CDR2 ANQGSEA. CDR3 amino acids: CSVLHGSYEQYF. CDR3 sequence (DNA): TGCAGCGTTCTACACGGCTCCTACGAGCAGTACTTC.